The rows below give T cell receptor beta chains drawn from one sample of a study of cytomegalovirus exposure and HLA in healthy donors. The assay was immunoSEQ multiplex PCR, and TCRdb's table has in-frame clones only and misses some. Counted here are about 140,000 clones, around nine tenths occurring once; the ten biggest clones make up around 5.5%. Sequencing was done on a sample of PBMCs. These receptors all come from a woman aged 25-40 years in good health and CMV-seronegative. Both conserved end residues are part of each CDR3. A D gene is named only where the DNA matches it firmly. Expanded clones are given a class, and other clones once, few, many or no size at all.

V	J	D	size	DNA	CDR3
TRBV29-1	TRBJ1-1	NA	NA	TGCAGCGTTGAAGGGGCCCCTCAGGGGATGAACACTGAAGCTTTCTTT	CSVEGAPQGMNTEAFF
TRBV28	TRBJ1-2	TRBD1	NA	TGTGCCAGCAGTTCAAGACAGGGGATTGACTATGGCTACACCTTC	CASSSRQGIDYGYTF
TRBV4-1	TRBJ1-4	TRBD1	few	TGCGCCAGCAGCCTGGGGACAGGGAGTGGTGAAAAACTGTTTTTT	CASSLGTGSGEKLFF
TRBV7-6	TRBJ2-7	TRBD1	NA	TGTGCCAGCAGCCCAGGCAGGGGGCAGCGGCTCCCCCAATCCTACGAGCAGTACTTC	CASSPGRGQRLPQSYEQYF
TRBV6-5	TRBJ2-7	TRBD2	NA	TGTGCCAGCAGTTATGGGCGGGGGGGATACGAGCAGTACTTC	CASSYGRGGYEQYF
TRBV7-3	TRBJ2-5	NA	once	TGTGCCAGCAGCCCCCTGTTGGGTGGGGGGTTGGAGGCCCAGTACTTC	CASSPLLGGGLEAQYF
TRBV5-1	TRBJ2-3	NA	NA	TGCGCCAGCAGCTTGGGCGGCAGGGTGTTCACAGATACGCAGTATTTT	CASSLGGRVFTDTQYF
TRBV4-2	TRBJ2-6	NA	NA	TGTGCCAGCAGTGCTCGGACAGAACATATATTCTCTGGGGCCAACGTCCTGACTTTC	CASSARTEHIFSGANVLTF
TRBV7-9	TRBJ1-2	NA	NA	TGTGCCAGCAGCTTAGCGCGGGACTATGGCTACACCTTC	CASSLARDYGYTF
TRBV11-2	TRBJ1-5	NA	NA	TGTGCCAGCAGCTTGACAGATAGCAATCAGCCCCAGCATTTT	CASSLTDSNQPQHF
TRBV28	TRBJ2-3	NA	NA	TGTGCCAGCAGTCCTCCGCAGGAGGCGCAGTATTTT	CASSPPQEAQYF
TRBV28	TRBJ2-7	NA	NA	TGTGCCAGCAGTTCTCCTTCGAGTGGGACACACCACGAGCAGTACTTC	CASSSPSSGTHHEQYF
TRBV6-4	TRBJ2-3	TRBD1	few	TGTGCCAGCAGTGAAGTTACAGGGGAAGGAACAGATACGCAGTATTTT	CASSEVTGEGTDTQYF
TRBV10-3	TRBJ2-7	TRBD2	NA	TGTGCCATCAGTGAGTCCCTGACTAGCGGGCACGAGCAGTACTTC	CAISESLTSGHEQYF
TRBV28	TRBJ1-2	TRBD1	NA	TGTGCCAGCAGTTTAGGTGGGACAGGGGTTTCAAACTATGGCTACACCTTC	CASSLGGTGVSNYGYTF
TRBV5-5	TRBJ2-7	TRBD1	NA	TGTGCCAGCAGCCAAGATCTTGGGACAGGGGGCTACGAGCAGTACTTC	CASSQDLGTGGYEQYF
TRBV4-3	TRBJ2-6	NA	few	TGCGCCAGCAGCCAAGACAGGGCACCTGGGGCCAACGTCCTGACTTTC	CASSQDRAPGANVLTF
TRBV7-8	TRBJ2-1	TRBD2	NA	TGTGCCAGCAGCGATTTAGCGGGGGTGTTCTACAATGAGCAGTTCTTC	CASSDLAGVFYNEQFF
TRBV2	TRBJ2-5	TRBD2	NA	TGTGCCAGCAGGTTCGGTCGTGGTGGTAGCGGGGGGGCCCGGGAGACCCAGTACTTC	CASRFGRGGSGGARETQYF
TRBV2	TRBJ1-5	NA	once	TGTGCCAGCAGCGCAAGACAGATTAACCTTAGCAATCAGCCCCAGCATTTT	CASSARQINLSNQPQHF
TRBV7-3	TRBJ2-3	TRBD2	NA	TGTGCCAGCAGCTTTAGCGGGGGCGAAGATACGCAGTATTTT	CASSFSGGEDTQYF
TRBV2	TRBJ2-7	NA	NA	TGTGCCAGCAGTAAACAGACAGCCTTCGTTCGGTTGGAGCAGTACTTC	CASSKQTAFVRLEQYF
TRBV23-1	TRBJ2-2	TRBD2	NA	TGCGCCAGCAGTCAATCGTCTAGCGGGAGGACCTGCACCGGGGAGCTGTTTTTT	CASSQSSSGRTCTGELFF
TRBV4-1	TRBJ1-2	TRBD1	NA	TGCGCCAGCTCGTTCACGGGCGAGGGGGCTTTAGGTGGCTACACCTTC	CASSFTGEGALGGYTF
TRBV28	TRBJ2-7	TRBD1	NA	TGTGCCAGCACCCTACTGGGACAGGGGTCCTACGAGCAGTACTTC	CASTLLGQGSYEQYF
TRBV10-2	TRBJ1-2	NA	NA	TGCGCCAGCACGGGGGCTAACTATGGCTACACCTTC	CASTGANYGYTF
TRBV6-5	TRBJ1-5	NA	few	TGTGCCAGCAAGAAGGGGGATCAGCCCCAGCATTTT	CASKKGDQPQHF
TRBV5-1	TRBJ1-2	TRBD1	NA	TGCGCCAGAAGGACAGGGCAAGAAAAGAACTATGGCTACACCTTC	CARRTGQEKNYGYTF
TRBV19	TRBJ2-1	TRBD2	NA	TGTGCCAGTAGTACCGGGACTAGGGCGTCGAATGAGCAGTTCTTC	CASSTGTRASNEQFF
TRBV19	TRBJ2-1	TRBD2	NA	TGTGCCAGTAGTCTAAGGACTAGCGGGAATGAGCAGTTCTTC	CASSLRTSGNEQFF
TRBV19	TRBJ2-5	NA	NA	TGTGCCAGTAGTATAGGAGCGGAGACCCAGTACTTC	CASSIGAETQYF
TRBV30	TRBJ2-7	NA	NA	TGTGCCTGGAGAATCGACGACAGTAACTACGAGCAGTACTTC	CAWRIDDSNYEQYF
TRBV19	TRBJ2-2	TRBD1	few	TGTGCCAGTAGTATCGGGACAGGGAACACCGGGGAGCTGTTTTTT	CASSIGTGNTGELFF
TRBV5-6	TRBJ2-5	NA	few	TGTGCCAGCAGCTTCAACCCAGAGGCAGAGACCCAGTACTTC	CASSFNPEAETQYF
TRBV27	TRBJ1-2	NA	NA	TGTGCCAGCCCGGGGTGCTCCCGTTTTTTTGTTAGCCCACAACAAACTAACTATGGCTACACCTTC	CASPGCSRFFVSPQQTNYGYTF
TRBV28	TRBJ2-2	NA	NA	TGTGCCAGCAGTTTTCTGGCGGCGAACACCGGGGAGCTGTTTTTT	CASSFLAANTGELFF
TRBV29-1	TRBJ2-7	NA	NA	TGCAGCGTCCTTCCCCGGAGGTCCTACGAGCAGTACTTC	CSVLPRRSYEQYF
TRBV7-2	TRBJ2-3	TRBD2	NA	TGTGCCAGCAGCTCGGGACTAGCGGGAGTGGATACGCAGTATTTT	CASSSGLAGVDTQYF
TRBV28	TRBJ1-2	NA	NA	TGTGCCAGCATTCCTTCGACAGAACTAAACTATGGCTACACCTTC	CASIPSTELNYGYTF
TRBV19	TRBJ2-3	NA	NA	TGTGCCAGTAGTACTGGGCGGGGAGTGGGTACGCAGTATTTT	CASSTGRGVGTQYF
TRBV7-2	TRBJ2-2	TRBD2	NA	TGTGCCAGCAGCTTAGTTAGCGGGAGTCCCGGGGAGCTGTTTTTT	CASSLVSGSPGELFF
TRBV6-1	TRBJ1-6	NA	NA	TGTGCCAGCAGTACATCCTATAATTCACCCCTCCACTTT	CASSTSYNSPLHF
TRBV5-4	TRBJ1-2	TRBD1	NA	TGTGCCAGCAGCTTGGTTCAGGGGGTGGGGTATGGCTACACCTTC	CASSLVQGVGYGYTF
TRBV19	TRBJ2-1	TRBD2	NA	TGTGCCAGTAGTATGAGACTAGCGGGAGTAATCCATGAGCAGTTCTTC	CASSMRLAGVIHEQFF
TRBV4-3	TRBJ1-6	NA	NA	TGCGCCAGCAGCCTGAAGGGAGATTATAATTCACCCCTCCACTTT	CASSLKGDYNSPLHF
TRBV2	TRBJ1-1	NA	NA	TGTGCCAGCAGACAACAGGGTTTGAACACTGAAGCTTTCTTT	CASRQQGLNTEAFF
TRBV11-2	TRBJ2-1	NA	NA	TGTGCCAGCAGCTACCAGGTACAACGCTACAATGAGCAGTTCTTC	CASSYQVQRYNEQFF
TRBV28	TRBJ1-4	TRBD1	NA	TGTGCCAGCAGTTCAACCGGGACAGGGAGGGAAAAACTGTTTTTT	CASSSTGTGREKLFF
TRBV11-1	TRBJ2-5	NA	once	TGTGCCAGCAGCGCAACTGGCGGGGAAGAGACCCAGTACTTC	CASSATGGEETQYF
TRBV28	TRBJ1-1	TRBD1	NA	TGTGCCAGCAGTTTCCGGACAGGCCGATTCGGAGCTTTCTTT	CASSFRTGRFGAFF
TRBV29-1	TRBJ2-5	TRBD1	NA	TGCAGCGTCTTCGGACAGGCGGCCTGGGCCCAGTACTTC	CSVFGQAAWAQYF
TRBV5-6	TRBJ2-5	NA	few	TGTGCCAGCAGCTTGGTTAGTTTTTCGGAGACCCAGTACTTC	CASSLVSFSETQYF
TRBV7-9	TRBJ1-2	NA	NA	TGTTCCAGCAGCTTAAGGACATCCGGCTACACCTTC	CSSSLRTSGYTF
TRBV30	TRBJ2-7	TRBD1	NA	TGTGCCCGCCAGGAGACAGGGCACTACGAGCAGTACTTC	CARQETGHYEQYF
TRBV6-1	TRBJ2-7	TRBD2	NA	TGTGCCAGCAGTACTAGCGGGGAAAGCTCCTACGAGCAGTACTTC	CASSTSGESSYEQYF
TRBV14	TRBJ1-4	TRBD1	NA	TGTGCCAGCAGCCGCGGGACAGATCTTTATGAAAAACTGTTTTTT	CASSRGTDLYEKLFF
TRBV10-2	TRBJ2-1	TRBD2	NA	TGCGCCAGCAGTAGATCTAGCGGGGGAAACTACAATGAGCAGTTCTTC	CASSRSSGGNYNEQFF